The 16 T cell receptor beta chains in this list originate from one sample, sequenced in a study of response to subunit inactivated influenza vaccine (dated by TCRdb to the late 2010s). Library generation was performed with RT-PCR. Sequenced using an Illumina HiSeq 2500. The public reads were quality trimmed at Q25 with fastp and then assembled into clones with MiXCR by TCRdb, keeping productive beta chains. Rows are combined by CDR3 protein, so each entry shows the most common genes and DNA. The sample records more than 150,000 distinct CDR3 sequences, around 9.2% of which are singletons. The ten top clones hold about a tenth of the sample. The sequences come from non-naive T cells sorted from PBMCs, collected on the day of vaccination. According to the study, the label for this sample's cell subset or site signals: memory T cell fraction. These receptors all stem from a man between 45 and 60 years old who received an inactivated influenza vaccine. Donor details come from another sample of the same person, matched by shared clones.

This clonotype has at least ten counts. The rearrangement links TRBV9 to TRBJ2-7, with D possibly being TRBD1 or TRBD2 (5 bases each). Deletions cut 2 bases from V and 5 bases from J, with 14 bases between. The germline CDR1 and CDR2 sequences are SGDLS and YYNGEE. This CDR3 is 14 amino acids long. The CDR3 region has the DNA TGTGCCAGCAGCGTGGGGGTAGTTATGCACGAGCAGTACTTC. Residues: CASSVGVVMHEQYF.

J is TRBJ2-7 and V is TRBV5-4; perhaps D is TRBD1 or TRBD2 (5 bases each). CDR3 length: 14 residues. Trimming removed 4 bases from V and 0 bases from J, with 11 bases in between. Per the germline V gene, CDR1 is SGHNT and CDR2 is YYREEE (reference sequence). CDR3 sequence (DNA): TGTGCCAGCAGCCCCGGGACCCTCTCCTACGAGCAGTACTTC. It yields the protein CASSPGTLSYEQYF. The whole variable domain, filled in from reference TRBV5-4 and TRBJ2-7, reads ETGVTQSPTHLIKTRGQQVTLRCSSQSGHNTVSWYQQALGQGPQFIFQYYREEENGRGNFPPRFSGLQFPNYSSELNVNALELDDSALYLCASSPGTLSYEQYFGPGTRLTVT.

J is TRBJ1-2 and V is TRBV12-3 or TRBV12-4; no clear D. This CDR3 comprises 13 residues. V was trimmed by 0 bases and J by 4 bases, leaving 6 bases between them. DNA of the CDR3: TGTGCCAGCAGTTTAGCTTGGGGCTATGGCTACACCTTC. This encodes CASSLAWGYGYTF.

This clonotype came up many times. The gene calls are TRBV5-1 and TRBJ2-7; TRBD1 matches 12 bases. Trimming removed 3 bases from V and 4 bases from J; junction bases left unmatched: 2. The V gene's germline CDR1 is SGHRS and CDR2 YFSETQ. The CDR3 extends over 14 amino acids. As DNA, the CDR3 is TGCGCCAGCAGCTGGGGACAGGGGGCATACGAGCAGTACTTC. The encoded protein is CASSWGQGAYEQYF.

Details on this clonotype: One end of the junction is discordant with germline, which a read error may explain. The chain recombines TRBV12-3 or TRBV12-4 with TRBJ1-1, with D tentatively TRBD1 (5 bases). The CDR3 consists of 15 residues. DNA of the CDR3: TGTGCCAGCAGTTTAGCGCAGGGTGGGAACACTGAAGCTATCTTT. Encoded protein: CASSLAQGGNTEAIF.

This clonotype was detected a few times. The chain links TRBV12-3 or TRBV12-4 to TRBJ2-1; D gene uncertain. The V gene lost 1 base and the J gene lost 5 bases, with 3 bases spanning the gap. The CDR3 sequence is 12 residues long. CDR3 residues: CASSLGDNEQFF. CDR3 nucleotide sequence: TGTGCCAGCAGTTTAGGGGACAATGAGCAGTTCTTC.

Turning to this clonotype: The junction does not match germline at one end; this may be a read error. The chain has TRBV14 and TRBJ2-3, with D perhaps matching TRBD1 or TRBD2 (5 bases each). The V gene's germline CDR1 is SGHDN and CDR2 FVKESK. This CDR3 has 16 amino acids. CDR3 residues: CASSHYSGRESDTKYF. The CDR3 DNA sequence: TGTGCCAGCAGCCACTATTCGGGACGGGAAAGCGATACGAAGTATTTT.

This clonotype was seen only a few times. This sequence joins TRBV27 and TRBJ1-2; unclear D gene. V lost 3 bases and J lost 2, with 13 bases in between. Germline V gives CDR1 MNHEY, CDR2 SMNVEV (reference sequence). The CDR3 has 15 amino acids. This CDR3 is CASSFYPTLNYGYTF. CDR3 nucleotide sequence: TGTGCCAGCAGTTTTTACCCAACCCTGAACTATGGCTACACCTTC.

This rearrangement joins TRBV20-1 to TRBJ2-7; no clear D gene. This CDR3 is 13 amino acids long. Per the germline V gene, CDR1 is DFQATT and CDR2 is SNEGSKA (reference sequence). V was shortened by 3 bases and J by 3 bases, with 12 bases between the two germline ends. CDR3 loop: CSASFRLIYEQYF. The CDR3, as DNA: TGCAGTGCTAGTTTTAGGTTGATCTACGAGCAGTACTTC.

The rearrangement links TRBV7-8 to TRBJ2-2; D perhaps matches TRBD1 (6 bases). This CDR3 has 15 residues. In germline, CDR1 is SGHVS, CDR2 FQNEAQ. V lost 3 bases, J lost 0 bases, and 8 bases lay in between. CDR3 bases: TGTGCCAGCAGCTTCAGGACAGCGAACACCGGGGAGCTGTTTTTT. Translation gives CASSFRTANTGELFF.

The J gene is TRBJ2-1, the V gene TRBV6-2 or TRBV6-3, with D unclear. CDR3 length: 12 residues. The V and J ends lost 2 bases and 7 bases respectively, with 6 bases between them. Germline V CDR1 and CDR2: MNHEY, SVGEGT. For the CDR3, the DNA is TGTGCCAGCAGTTACGGAACTAATGAGCAGTTCTTC. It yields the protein CASSYGTNEQFF.

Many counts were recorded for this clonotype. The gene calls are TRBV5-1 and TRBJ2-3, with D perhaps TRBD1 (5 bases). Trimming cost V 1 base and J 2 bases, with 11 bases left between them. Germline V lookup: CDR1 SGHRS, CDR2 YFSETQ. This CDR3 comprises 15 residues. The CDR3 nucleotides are TGCGCCAGCAGCTTGTCAGGGCTCCTCACAGATACGCAGTATTTT. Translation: CASSLSGLLTDTQYF.

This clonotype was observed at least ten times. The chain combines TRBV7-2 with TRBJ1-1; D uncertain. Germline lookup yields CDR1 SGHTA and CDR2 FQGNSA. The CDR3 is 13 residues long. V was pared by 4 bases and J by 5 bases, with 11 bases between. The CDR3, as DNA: TGTGCCAGCAGCTCCGACGGAGGAACTGAAGCTTTCTTT. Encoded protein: CASSSDGGTEAFF. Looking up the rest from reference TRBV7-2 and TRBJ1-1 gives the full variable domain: GAGVSQSPSNKVTEKGKDVELRCDPISGHTALYWYRQSLGQGLEFLIYFQGNSAPDKSGLPSDRFSAERTGGSVSTLTIQRTQQEDSAVYLCASSSDGGTEAFFGQGTRLTVV.

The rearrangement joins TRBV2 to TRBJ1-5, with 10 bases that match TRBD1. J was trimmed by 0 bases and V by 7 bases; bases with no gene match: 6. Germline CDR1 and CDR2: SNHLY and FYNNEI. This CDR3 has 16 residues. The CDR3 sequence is CASNDRGPYSNQPQHF. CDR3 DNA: TGTGCCAGCAACGACAGGGGGCCATATAGCAATCAGCCCCAGCATTTT.

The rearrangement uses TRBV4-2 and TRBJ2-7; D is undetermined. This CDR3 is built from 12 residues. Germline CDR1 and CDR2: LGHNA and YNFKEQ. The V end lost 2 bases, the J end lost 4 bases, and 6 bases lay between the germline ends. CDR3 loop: CASSQTRYEQYF. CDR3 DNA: TGTGCCAGCAGCCAAACTCGTTACGAGCAGTACTTC.

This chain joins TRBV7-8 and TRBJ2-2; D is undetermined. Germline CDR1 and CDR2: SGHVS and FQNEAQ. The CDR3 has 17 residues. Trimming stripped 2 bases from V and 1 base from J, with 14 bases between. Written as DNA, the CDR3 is TGTGCCAGCAGCTTAATTGTCTCCCAGGTGAACACCGGGGAGCTGTTTTTT. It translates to CASSLIVSQVNTGELFF.